Given below is one TCR beta chain in context. Clones were read by immunoSEQ multiplex PCR, and TCRdb kept only the in-frame ones, dropping some. Here the sample spans about 820,000 clones, 80% to 95% being singletons. This sample was included in a study of shared clonotypes between healthy human individuals. The wider study: Those who served as donors were a couple of women and a few men between the ages of 18 and 49.

As defined, naive CD8 cells were CD45RO-negative and positively selected for CCR7, with terminally differentiated effector memory CD45RA+ cells excluded. The germline V gene encodes CDR1 SGHAT and CDR2 FQNNGV. V gave up 5 bases and J gave up 9 bases, with 19 bases separating them. The CDR3 extends over 15 amino acids. The sequenced sample consisted of naive CD8+ T cells sorted from blood. The receptor was isolated from a man in his thirties or forties in good health. The chain employs TRBV11-2 and TRBJ1-4; perhaps TRBD1 as D (6 bases). The CDR3 loop reads CASSPNGGVAQKLFF. The DNA of the CDR3 is TGTGCCAGCAGCCCGAACGGGGGCGTTGCTCAAAAACTGTTTTTT.